The rows below give T cell receptor beta chains drawn from one sample of a study of T cell responses to AZD1222 COVID-19 vaccine. Here immunoSEQ multiplex PCR was the method, and the copy in TCRdb shows in-frame clones only, minus some. The sample has about 140,000 clones. Sequencing input: peripheral blood. Receptors were obtained from an adult in good health. CDR3s include the opening cysteine and the closing phenylalanine or tryptophan. The order of the fields is V gene, J gene, D gene, CDR3 protein, CDR3 DNA. D genes are given only for firm matches.

V: TRBV11-2; J: TRBJ2-1; D: -; CDR3: CASSLGRGEKYNEQFF; DNA: TGTGCCAGCAGCTTAGGTCGCGGAGAAAAATACAATGAGCAGTTCTTC
V: TRBV12-3/TRBV12-4; J: TRBJ2-3; D: -; CDR3: CASSAGTDTQYF; DNA: TGTGCCAGTAGTGCGGGCACAGATACGCAGTATTTT
V: TRBV6-5; J: TRBJ1-3; D: -; CDR3: CASSILGVAGNTIYF; DNA: TGTGCCAGCAGTATTCTAGGGGTAGCTGGAAACACCATATATTTT
V: TRBV19; J: TRBJ1-2; D: -; CDR3: CASRNEGPYGYTF; DNA: TGTGCCAGTAGAAATGAGGGACCTTATGGCTACACCTTC
V: TRBV9; J: TRBJ2-1; D: -; CDR3: CASSVGERGEQFF; DNA: TGTGCCAGCAGCGTAGGAGAGAGGGGTGAGCAGTTCTTC
V: TRBV29-1; J: TRBJ1-2; D: TRBD1; CDR3: CSVGAGQGASGYTF; DNA: TGCAGCGTCGGAGCCGGGCAGGGGGCTTCGGGCTACACCTTC
V: TRBV19; J: TRBJ1-2; D: -; CDR3: CASRRLEGSGYGYTF; DNA: TGTGCCAGTAGGAGGTTGGAAGGGTCAGGCTATGGCTACACCTTC
V: TRBV2; J: TRBJ1-4; D: -; CDR3: CASSKQGRNEKLFF; DNA: TGTGCCAGCAGTAAACAGGGCCGGAATGAAAAACTGTTTTTT
V: TRBV2; J: TRBJ2-5; D: TRBD2; CDR3: CASSELGGGVQETQYF; DNA: TGTGCCAGCAGTGAATTGGGCGGGGGGGTCCAAGAGACCCAGTACTTC
V: TRBV11-2; J: TRBJ2-7; D: -; CDR3: CASSPLGGQTYYEQYF; DNA: TGTGCCAGCAGTCCCCTTGGGGGGCAGACTTACTACGAGCAGTACTTC
V: TRBV27; J: TRBJ1-1; D: -; CDR3: CASSLSWGETEAFF; DNA: TGTGCCAGCAGTTTATCGTGGGGGGAGACTGAAGCTTTCTTT
V: TRBV28; J: TRBJ1-2; D: TRBD1; CDR3: CASSPNRDSYGYTF; DNA: TGTGCCAGCAGCCCTAACCGGGACAGCTATGGCTACACCTTC
V: TRBV2; J: TRBJ2-5; D: TRBD1; CDR3: CASSDGTDQETQYF; DNA: TGTGCCAGCAGTGACGGGACAGACCAAGAGACCCAGTACTTC
V: TRBV12-3/TRBV12-4; J: TRBJ2-2; D: -; CDR3: CASSFAYTGELFF; DNA: TGTGCCAGCAGTTTCGCTTACACCGGGGAGCTGTTTTTT
V: TRBV2; J: TRBJ1-4; D: -; CDR3: CASSLDSPTNEKLFF; DNA: TGTGCCAGCAGTCTGGACAGCCCTACTAATGAAAAACTGTTTTTT
V: TRBV4-1; J: TRBJ1-5; D: -; CDR3: CASSQDPGLLLPQHF; DNA: TGCGCCAGCAGCCAAGATCCGGGACTCTTGCTGCCCCAGCATTTT
V: TRBV11-3; J: TRBJ1-1; D: -; CDR3: CASRANTEAFF; DNA: TGTGCCAGCCGGGCGAACACTGAAGCTTTCTTT
V: TRBV7-9; J: TRBJ1-1; D: -; CDR3: CASSLQSQNTEAFF; DNA: TGTGCCAGCAGTCTACAGAGCCAGAACACTGAAGCTTTCTTT
V: TRBV7-3; J: TRBJ2-2; D: -; CDR3: CASSLLGTGELFF; DNA: TGTGCCAGCAGCTTATTAGGCACCGGGGAGCTGTTTTTT
V: TRBV4-1; J: TRBJ2-3; D: -; CDR3: CASSQDSGLTSTDTQYF; DNA: TGCGCCAGCAGCCAAGATTCGGGACTCACGAGCACAGATACGCAGTATTTT
V: TRBV2; J: TRBJ1-4; D: -; CDR3: CASRRDTATNEKLFF; DNA: TGTGCCAGCAGACGGGACACCGCAACTAATGAAAAACTGTTTTTT
V: TRBV7-9; J: TRBJ1-2; D: TRBD1; CDR3: CASSLGDRVGNIGYTF; DNA: TGTGCCAGCAGCTTAGGGGACAGGGTAGGGAATATTGGCTACACCTTC
V: TRBV5-5; J: TRBJ1-5; D: TRBD1; CDR3: CASSSDRVGNQPQHF; DNA: TGTGCCAGCAGCTCCGACAGGGTGGGCAATCAGCCCCAGCATTTT
V: TRBV30; J: TRBJ1-1; D: -; CDR3: CAWSIGAGVEAFF; DNA: TGTGCCTGGAGTATCGGCGCAGGGGTTGAAGCTTTCTTT
V: TRBV28; J: TRBJ1-2; D: -; CDR3: CASSQGLNYGYTF; DNA: TGTGCCAGCAGCCAGGGCTTAAACTATGGCTACACCTTC
V: TRBV2; J: TRBJ2-2; D: -; CDR3: CASRNREGNTGELFF; DNA: TGTGCCAGCAGAAACAGGGAGGGGAACACCGGGGAGCTGTTTTTT
V: TRBV11-2; J: TRBJ2-5; D: -; CDR3: CASRGTRRRPTQYF; DNA: TGTGCCAGCCGAGGGACAAGACGGAGGCCGACCCAGTACTTC
V: TRBV3-1/TRBV3-2; J: TRBJ2-6; D: TRBD1; CDR3: CASSQVTGTDLSGANVLTF; DNA: TGTGCCAGCAGCCAAGTAACCGGGACAGACCTCTCTGGGGCCAACGTCCTGACTTTC
V: TRBV2; J: TRBJ2-3; D: -; CDR3: CASLTENTDTQYF; DNA: TGTGCCAGCCTTACGGAGAACACAGATACGCAGTATTTT
V: TRBV19; J: TRBJ1-1; D: -; CDR3: CASSTAYDLLNTEAFF; DNA: TGTGCCAGTAGTACGGCCTATGACCTCTTGAACACTGAAGCTTTCTTT
V: TRBV9; J: TRBJ1-4; D: TRBD1; CDR3: CASSTRTGGNEKLFF; DNA: TGTGCCAGCAGCACCCGGACAGGGGGCAATGAAAAACTGTTTTTT
V: TRBV3-1/TRBV3-2; J: TRBJ1-1; D: -; CDR3: CASSQDVGWMGAFF; DNA: TGTGCCAGCAGCCAAGATGTGGGATGGATGGGAGCTTTCTTC
V: TRBV18; J: TRBJ1-2; D: TRBD1; CDR3: CASSPTGGDYGYTF; DNA: TGTGCCAGCTCACCTACAGGGGGCGATTATGGCTACACCTTC
V: TRBV7-9; J: TRBJ1-1; D: -; CDR3: CASSLAPVNTEAFF; DNA: TGTGCCAGCAGCTTAGCGCCAGTTAACACTGAAGCTTTCTTT
V: TRBV12-5; J: TRBJ1-4; D: -; CDR3: CASGSGGPVVLFF; DNA: TGTGCTAGTGGTTCGGGGGGCCCCGTAGTACTGTTTTTT
V: TRBV9; J: TRBJ2-6; D: TRBD2; CDR3: CASSPRSAGGSSGANVLTF; DNA: TGTGCCAGCAGCCCTAGGTCAGCGGGGGGATCCTCTGGGGCCAACGTCCTGACTTTC
V: TRBV5-1; J: TRBJ1-1; D: -; CDR3: CASSLVGAMNTEAFF; DNA: TGCGCCAGCAGCTTGGTCGGGGCCATGAACACTGAAGCTTTCTTT
V: TRBV5-1; J: TRBJ1-1; D: -; CDR3: CASSGPTDTEAFF; DNA: TGCGCCAGCAGTGGGCCGACGGACACTGAAGCTTTCTTT
V: TRBV12-3/TRBV12-4; J: TRBJ1-2; D: -; CDR3: CASNNGVSYGYTF; DNA: TGTGCCAGCAATAATGGAGTTAGCTATGGCTACACCTTC
V: TRBV14; J: TRBJ1-1; D: -; CDR3: CASSPFPTSVGAFF; DNA: TGTGCCAGCAGCCCTTTCCCGACTTCTGTTGGAGCTTTCTTT
V: TRBV10-3; J: TRBJ1-6; D: -; CDR3: CATRGGYNSPLHF; DNA: TGTGCCACCCGGGGGGGTTATAATTCACCCCTCCACTTT
V: TRBV3-1/TRBV3-2; J: TRBJ2-4; D: TRBD2; CDR3: CASSPAGTSGVEYF; DNA: TGTGCCAGCAGCCCAGCCGGGACTAGCGGGGTAGAGTACTTC
V: TRBV5-1; J: TRBJ1-1; D: -; CDR3: CASSLLQGEGEAFF; DNA: TGCGCCAGCAGCTTGTTGCAGGGTGAGGGTGAAGCTTTCTTT
V: TRBV4-1; J: TRBJ1-6; D: -; CDR3: CASSQVAATPLHF; DNA: TGCGCCAGCAGCCAAGTGGCGGCCACTCCCCTCCACTTT
V: TRBV30; J: TRBJ1-4; D: -; CDR3: CAWAGLGNEKLFF; DNA: TGTGCCTGGGCCGGCCTTGGAAATGAAAAACTGTTTTTT
V: TRBV29-1; J: TRBJ1-2; D: -; CDR3: CSATLGGTNYGYTF; DNA: TGCAGCGCCACACTCGGGGGCACCAACTATGGCTACACCTTC
V: TRBV6-5; J: TRBJ1-1; D: -; CDR3: CASSYYRQGRGTEAFF; DNA: TGTGCCAGCAGTTATTACCGTCAGGGGAGGGGAACTGAAGCTTTCTTT